This TCR beta chain is from a study of blood T cell repertoires in COVID-19. At the level of the study: Both acute and convalescent COVID-19 samples were obtained from the United States, Italy and Spain.

TCRdb keeps only in-frame clones here, not all; method: immunoSEQ multiplex PCR. The table has about 170,000 clones, approximately 84% seen once. The TCR comes from a human donor with acute or convalescent COVID-19. The donor label of this sample is uncertain. Sequencing input: peripheral blood.

This CDR3 reads CSASLATWNTEAFF. In DNA form, the CDR3 reads TGCAGTGCTAGTTTAGCTACATGGAACACTGAAGCTTTCTTT. This chain uses TRBV20-1 with TRBJ1-1; no reliable D call. Trimming removed 3 bases at V and 1 base at J, with 12 bases between. Germline V CDR1 and CDR2: DFQATT, SNEGSKA (reference sequence). The CDR3 consists of 14 residues.